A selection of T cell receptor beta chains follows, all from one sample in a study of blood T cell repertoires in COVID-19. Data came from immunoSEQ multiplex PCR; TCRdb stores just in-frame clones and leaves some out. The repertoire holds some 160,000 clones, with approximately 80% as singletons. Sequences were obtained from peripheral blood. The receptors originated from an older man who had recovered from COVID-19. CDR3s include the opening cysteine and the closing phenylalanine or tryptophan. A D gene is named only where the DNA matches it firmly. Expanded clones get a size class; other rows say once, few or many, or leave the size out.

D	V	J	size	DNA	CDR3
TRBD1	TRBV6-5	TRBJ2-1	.	TGTGCCAGCAGTTCCGACAGGGGGCCCTACAATGAGCAGTTCTTC	CASSSDRGPYNEQFF
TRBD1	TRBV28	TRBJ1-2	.	TGTGCCAGCCTTAACCCGGGACAGCCGAATGGCTACACCTTC	CASLNPGQPNGYTF
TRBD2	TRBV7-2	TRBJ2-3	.	TGTGCCAGCAGCTTAGTGGCTAGCGGGCGCACAGATACGCAGTATTTT	CASSLVASGRTDTQYF
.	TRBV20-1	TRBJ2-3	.	TGCAGTGCCAGTAGGGAGGCCCGGGGAGATACGCAGTATTTT	CSASREARGDTQYF
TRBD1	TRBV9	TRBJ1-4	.	TGTGCCAGCAGCTCGACGGGACAGTGGGGAGAAAAACTGTTTTTT	CASSSTGQWGEKLFF
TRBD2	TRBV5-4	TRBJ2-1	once	TGTGCCAGCAGCCTAGCGGGAGGTGAGCAGTTCTTC	CASSLAGGEQFF
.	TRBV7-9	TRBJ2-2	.	TGTGCCAGCAGCTCAAAAGTCACAGGGTGGGACACCGGGGAGCTGTTTTTT	CASSSKVTGWDTGELFF
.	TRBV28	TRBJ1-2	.	TGTGCCAGCATACACCACGGGCAGGGTGCAGGCTACACCTTC	CASIHHGQGAGYTF
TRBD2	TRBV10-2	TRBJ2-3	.	TGCGCCAGCAGTCGGGCGGGAGGGACAGATACGCAGTATTTT	CASSRAGGTDTQYF
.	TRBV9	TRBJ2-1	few	TGTGCCAGCAGCGGTAGAGGAACCCACTCCTACAATGAGCAGTTCTTC	CASSGRGTHSYNEQFF
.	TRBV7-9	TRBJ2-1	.	TGTGCCAGCAGAGGAGGCAATGAGCAGTTCTTC	CASRGGNEQFF
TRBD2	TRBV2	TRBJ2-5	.	TGTGCCAGCAGTGGACTAGCGGGAGGAAGGGAGACCCAGTACTTC	CASSGLAGGRETQYF
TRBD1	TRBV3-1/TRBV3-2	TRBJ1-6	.	TGTGCCAGCAGCCCTTCTACAGGGGGCGCTTGGTCACCCCTCCACTTT	CASSPSTGGAWSPLHF
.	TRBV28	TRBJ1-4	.	TGTGCCAGCAGTTTATACCCCCGAGGGATAGCAACTAATGAAAAACTGTTTTTT	CASSLYPRGIATNEKLFF
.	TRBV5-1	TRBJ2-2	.	TGCGCCAGCCGACAGCAACCCGCGAACACCGGGGAGCTGTTTTTT	CASRQQPANTGELFF
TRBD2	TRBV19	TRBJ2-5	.	TGTGCCAGTAGACTAAAGGGACTAGCGCCGAAAGAGACCCAGTACTTC	CASRLKGLAPKETQYF
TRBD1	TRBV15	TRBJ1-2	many	TGTGCCACCAGCAACCGGGACAGGCGGTTCTATGGCTACACCTTC	CATSNRDRRFYGYTF
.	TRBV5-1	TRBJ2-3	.	TGCGCCAGCAGCTCAGGTGCTACAGATACGCAGTATTTT	CASSSGATDTQYF
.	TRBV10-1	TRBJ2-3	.	TGCGCCATGGAGCAGAATCCGGGCACAGATACGCAGTATTTT	CAMEQNPGTDTQYF
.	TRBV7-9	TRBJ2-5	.	TGTGCCAGCAGCTTAGAGGCGGAAGAGACCCAGTACTTC	CASSLEAEETQYF
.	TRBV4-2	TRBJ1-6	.	TGTGCCAGCAGCCAACAGGGTTTGGAGAATTCACCCCTCCACTTT	CASSQQGLENSPLHF
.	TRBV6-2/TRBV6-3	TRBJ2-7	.	TGTGCCAGCAGCACCTCGCTAGCCCAATCCTACGAGCAGTACTTC	CASSTSLAQSYEQYF